Below, 28 T cell receptor beta chains from the same sample are listed, as sequenced in a study of identical twins. One entry per CDR3 protein, called by TCRdb with MiXCR from the 5' RACE reads. The sample includes around 1.7 million distinct CDR3 sequences, around 33% seen only once; the top ten take under 0.35%. Source material: cord blood. Receptors originate from a newborn girl in good health.

This clonotype was recorded once. The chain joins TRBV20-1 to TRBJ1-4, with D unclear. The CDR3 loop spans 13 amino acids. The V and J ends lost 0 bases and 4 bases respectively, with 6 bases between them. Germline lookup yields CDR1 DFQATT and CDR2 SNEGSKA (reference sequence). The CDR3: CSARDTDNEKLFF. DNA of the CDR3: TGCAGTGCTAGAGATACGGATAATGAAAAACTGTTTTTT.

This clonotype appeared many times. The chain combines TRBV29-1 with TRBJ2-1, with 10 positions matching TRBD1. V dropped 5 bases and J dropped 5; count of bases not matched to a gene: 6. The CDR3 has 14 residues. Germline values: CDR1 SQVTM, CDR2 ANQGSEA. DNA for the CDR3: TGCAGCGTTATGGGGACAGGGGCCCACAATGAGCAGTTCTTC. Amino acid sequence: CSVMGTGAHNEQFF.

This clonotype was counted a few times. The J gene is TRBJ2-5, the V gene TRBV20-1; a weak D match, TRBD1 (5 bases). Trimming removed 6 bases from V and 2 bases from J, with 16 bases in between. Germline CDR1 and CDR2: DFQATT and SNEGSKA (reference sequence). CDR3 size: 14 residues. The CDR3 loop reads CSAGRRVGQETQYF. The DNA for the CDR3 is TGCAGTGCCGGTCGCAGGGTGGGACAAGAGACCCAGTACTTC.

This clonotype was picked up a small number of times. The chain has TRBV5-1 and TRBJ2-7; TRBD1 agrees at 7 bases. CDR1 SGHRS and CDR2 YFSETQ come from the germline V gene. The CDR3 length is 12 residues. V shed 6 bases, J shed 6 bases, and the junction held 6 bases outside the gene matches. The CDR3 DNA follows: TGCGCCAGCACCCGGACAGGATTCGAGCAGTACTTC. Amino acid sequence: CASTRTGFEQYF. Full variable domain (missing parts from reference TRBV5-1 and TRBJ2-7): KAGVTQTPRYLIKTRGQQVTLSCSPISGHRSVSWYQQTPGQGLQFLFEYFSETQRNKGNFPGRFSGRQFSNSRSEMNVSTLELGDSALYLCASTRTGFEQYFGPGTRLTVT.

This clonotype was observed a handful of times. The rearrangement links TRBV5-6 to TRBJ1-1; no definite D call. This CDR3 region has 16 residues. V was clipped by 0 bases and J by 1 base, with 13 bases between them. Per germline, CDR1 SGHDT and CDR2 YYEEEE. CDR3 region: CASSLAGRKANTEAFF. CDR3 nucleotides: TGTGCCAGCAGCTTGGCCGGTCGAAAGGCGAACACTGAAGCTTTCTTT.

The rearrangement joins TRBV29-1 to TRBJ2-5; no clear D gene. Trimming pared 2 bases from V and 2 bases from J, leaving 9 bases between. The CDR3 length is 13 residues. The germline gives CDR1 SQVTM, CDR2 ANQGSEA. The CDR3 DNA is TGCAGCGTTGAAAGGGCCAGACAAGAGACCCAGTACTTC. Its translation: CSVERARQETQYF. Based on the CDR3 plus reference TRBV29-1 and TRBJ2-5, the full variable domain is SAVISQKPSRDICQRGTSLTIQCQVDSQVTMMFWYRQQPGQSLTLIATANQGSEATYESGFVIDKFPISRPNLTFSTLTVSNMSPEDSSIYLCSVERARQETQYFGPGTRLLVL.

Only a few counts were recorded for this clonotype. The chain combines TRBV4-2 with TRBJ2-7, with TRBD2 as a possible D gene (5 bases). The CDR3 spans 15 residues. Per the germline V gene, CDR1 is LGHNA and CDR2 is YNFKEQ. Between the trimmed V and J ends, which lost 1 base and 2 bases, there was a span of 12 bases. DNA for the CDR3: TGTGCCAGCAGCCAAGGACCGAAAGCGGCCTACGAGCAGTACTTC. It codes for CASSQGPKAAYEQYF.

This clonotype was detected a few times. The rearrangement uses TRBV20-1 and TRBJ2-7; D uncertain. Germline V lookup: CDR1 DFQATT, CDR2 SNEGSKA (reference sequence). Between the trimmed V and J ends, which lost 3 bases and 6 bases, there was a span of 9 bases. The CDR3 length is 11 residues. In nucleotides, the CDR3 is TGCAGTGCTAGTAGCCAATTCGAGCAGTACTTC. Amino acid sequence: CSASSQFEQYF.

The chain has TRBV14 and TRBJ2-5, with D hard to call. Deletions cut 3 bases from V and 1 base from J, with 12 bases between. This CDR3 comprises 15 residues. Germline V gene sequence: CDR1 SGHDN, CDR2 FVKESK. CDR3 nucleotide sequence: TGTGCCAGCAGCCAGTCGCCCGTAATCCAAGAGACCCAGTACTTC. Its translation is CASSQSPVIQETQYF.

The chain is built from TRBV28 and TRBJ2-3; TRBD2 agrees at 11 bases. V shed 8 bases and J 3 bases; nucleotides not matched to a gene: 7. Germline V gene sequence: CDR1 MDHEN, CDR2 SYDVKM. The CDR3 length is 15 residues. The CDR3 coding sequence is TGTGCCAGCTGGAGGGCTAGCGGGAGGACAGATACGCAGTATTTT. Translating it yields CASWRASGRTDTQYF.

This clonotype was seen only a few times. The chain is built from TRBV3-1 and TRBJ2-1, with D perhaps matching TRBD1 or TRBD2 (7 bases each). V lost 1 base, J lost 1 base, and 17 bases lay in between. The germline gives CDR1 LGHDT, CDR2 YNNKEL (reference sequence). This CDR3 has 18 residues. The DNA for the CDR3 is TGTGCCAGCAGCCAAGTCAGGGGGAGGGCCCGGTCCTACAATGAGCAGTTCTTC. It yields the protein CASSQVRGRARSYNEQFF.

The V gene is TRBV29-1, the J gene TRBJ2-5; D gene unclear. This CDR3 spans 17 amino acids. The V and J ends lost 0 bases and 2 bases respectively, with 19 bases between them. Germline V gene sequence: CDR1 SQVTM, CDR2 ANQGSEA. DNA of the CDR3: TGCAGCGTTGAAGATATTCGCGGCCGAGTCCCACAAGAGACCCAGTACTTC. It encodes CSVEDIRGRVPQETQYF.

The gene calls are TRBV14 and TRBJ1-1; 8 bases align to TRBD1. Unmatched junction bases numbered 9, after V lost 1 base and J lost 11 bases. This CDR3 comprises 14 residues. CDR1 SGHDN and CDR2 FVKESK come from the germline V gene. The CDR3 nucleotides are TGTGCCAGCAGCCAAGTAATACTTCCAGGGGGCGCTTTCTTT. Protein product: CASSQVILPGGAFF.

Only a few counts were recorded for this clonotype. This chain uses TRBV9 with TRBJ2-1; a weak D match, TRBD2 (5 bases). CDR1 is SGDLS and CDR2 is YYNGEE in the germline V gene. The CDR3 is made up of 13 amino acids. V lost 4 bases and J lost 10, with 15 bases in between. The CDR3 is CASSPQASSEQFF. Written as DNA, the CDR3 is TGTGCCAGCAGCCCCCAAGCTAGCTCAGAGCAGTTCTTC.

The rearrangement uses TRBV20-1 and TRBJ2-4; no clear D gene. CDR1 is DFQATT, CDR2 SNEGSKA, per germline (reference sequence). Trimming cost V 4 bases and J 0 bases, with 13 bases left between them. The CDR3 has 15 amino acids. The chain's CDR3 is CSAIHGAKAKNIQYF. CDR3 coding DNA: TGCAGTGCTATCCATGGCGCGAAAGCCAAAAACATTCAGTACTTC.

The rearrangement joins TRBV20-1 to TRBJ2-3; 7 nucleotides match TRBD1. The CDR3 covers 15 residues. The V gene's germline CDR1 is DFQATT and CDR2 SNEGSKA (reference sequence). V was clipped by 5 bases and J by 2 bases; unmatched bases: 10. This chain's CDR3 is CSAGRTGALTDTQYF. The CDR3 coding sequence is TGCAGTGCTGGACGGACAGGCGCCCTCACAGATACGCAGTATTTT.

This sequence joins TRBV27 and TRBJ2-7; the match to TRBD2 covers 8 bases. V shed 6 bases, J shed 4 bases, and the junction held 8 bases outside the gene matches. Germline values: CDR1 MNHEY, CDR2 SMNVEV (reference sequence). This CDR3 has 14 amino acids. The CDR3 loop reads CASSGTRSSYEQYF. The CDR3 DNA sequence: TGTGCCAGCAGCGGGACTAGATCATCATACGAGCAGTACTTC.

The chain joins TRBV29-1 to TRBJ2-5; 13 nucleotides align to TRBD2. Trimming cost V 6 bases and J 11 bases; bases outside gene matches: 18. Germline loops: CDR1 SQVTM, CDR2 ANQGSEA. This CDR3 has 16 amino acids. The CDR3 DNA is TGCAGCGTCGACCCCGAGTACCGGACTAGCGGGGGTGAGCAGTACTTC. This encodes CSVDPEYRTSGGEQYF.

This chain links TRBV6-1 with TRBJ1-2; D unresolved. The CDR3 has 14 amino acids. Germline CDR1 is MNHNS and CDR2 is SASEGT. V was shortened by 1 base and J by 5 bases, with 11 bases between the two germline ends. CDR3 in amino acids: CASSEVRQAYGYTF. The CDR3 DNA is TGTGCCAGCAGTGAAGTACGGCAGGCTTATGGCTACACCTTC.

This clonotype was seen a few times. The rearrangement links TRBV20-1 to TRBJ2-1; D ambiguous. The DNA end is more similar to TRBJ2-7, so the J call may be wrong. Germline assignment: CDR1 DFQATT and CDR2 SNEGSKA (reference sequence). This CDR3 contains 15 residues. The CDR3 loop is CSARGLTTSYNEQYF. DNA of the CDR3: TGCAGTGCTAGAGGACTCACCACCTCCTACAATGAGCAGTACTTC.

This clonotype was seen at least ten times. The V gene is TRBV27, the J gene TRBJ1-2; TRBD1 agrees at 7 bases. Per germline, CDR1 MNHEY and CDR2 SMNVEV (reference sequence). The CDR3 runs 13 residues. V dropped 8 bases and J dropped 2; count of bases not matched to a gene: 5. CDR3 in amino acids: CASARGFNYGYTF. The CDR3 nucleotides read TGTGCCAGCGCCAGGGGGTTCAACTATGGCTACACCTTC.

This chain uses TRBV28 with TRBJ2-3; no definite D call. This CDR3 comprises 12 residues. The V and J ends lost 6 bases and 9 bases respectively, with 13 bases between them. From germline, CDR1 is MDHEN and CDR2 SYDVKM. CDR3 DNA: TGTGCCAGCAGACGAGCACAGATAACGCAGTATTTT. Translating gives CASRRAQITQYF.

V is TRBV10-2 and J is TRBJ1-1; D is unresolved. Germline V gene lookup returns CDR1 WSHSY and CDR2 SAAADI. The CDR3 spans 13 residues. Trimming pared 0 bases from V and 7 bases from J, leaving 9 bases between. The CDR3: CASSESGQDEAFF. DNA of the CDR3: TGCGCCAGCAGTGAGTCAGGGCAGGATGAAGCTTTCTTT.

This clonotype was recorded a few times. This rearrangement joins TRBV20-1 to TRBJ1-5, with a weak D call TRBD1 (5 bases). V lost 3 bases to trimming and J lost 4 bases, with 16 bases between them. The germline V gene encodes CDR1 DFQATT and CDR2 SNEGSKA (reference sequence). This CDR3 spans 15 amino acids. CDR3 loop: CSARETGGRNQPQHF. CDR3 sequence (DNA): TGCAGTGCTAGGGAAACAGGCGGAAGGAATCAGCCCCAGCATTTT.

A few counts support this clonotype. The chain uses TRBV28 and TRBJ1-2; weak D call: TRBD1 (5 bases). The CDR3 has 14 residues. Trimming cost V 2 bases and J 7 bases, with 14 bases left between them. Germline lookup yields CDR1 MDHEN and CDR2 SYDVKM. CDR3 sequence (DNA): TGTGCCAGCAGTTTAAGTTGGCAGGGTCTTGGCTACACCTTC. Amino acids: CASSLSWQGLGYTF.

This clonotype was counted ten times or more. The chain carries TRBV10-3 and TRBJ2-3, with a tentative D call TRBD1 (6 bases). The CDR3 extends over 13 amino acids. The germline V and J ends were trimmed by 4 bases and 4 bases, with 9 bases remaining between them. The germline gives CDR1 ENHRY, CDR2 SYGVKD. Here the CDR3 reads CAISADRPDTQYF. In DNA form, the CDR3 reads TGTGCCATCAGTGCCGACAGGCCAGATACGCAGTATTTT.

Note on this clonotype: Given a much more abundant clone one base away, this may be a read error. The genes are TRBV7-9 and TRBJ2-7; D might be TRBD1 (5 bases). The CDR3 extends over 15 amino acids. Germline CDR1 and CDR2: SEHNR and FQNEAQ (reference sequence). CDR3 sequence: CARSLVRTSYYEQYF. CDR3 nucleotides: TGTGCCCGCAGCTTAGTTCGGACAAGTTACTACGAGCAGTACTTC.

The chain uses TRBV27 and TRBJ2-5, with D unclear. V was trimmed by 4 bases and J by 11 bases, leaving 14 bases between them. CDR3 length: 12 residues. Germline V gives CDR1 MNHEY, CDR2 SMNVEV (reference sequence). The CDR3 here is CASSSPHREQYF. The CDR3 nucleotides are TGTGCCAGCAGTTCCCCCCACCGAGAGCAGTACTTC.